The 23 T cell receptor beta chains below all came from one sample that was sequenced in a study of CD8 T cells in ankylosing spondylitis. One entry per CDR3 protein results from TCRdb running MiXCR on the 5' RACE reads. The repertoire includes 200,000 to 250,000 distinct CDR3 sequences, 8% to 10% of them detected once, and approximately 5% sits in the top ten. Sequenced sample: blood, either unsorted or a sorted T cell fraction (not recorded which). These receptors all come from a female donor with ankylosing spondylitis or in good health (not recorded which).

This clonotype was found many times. The CDR3 nucleotides are TGCAGCGTTGAAGATCCAAGGGAGGGGGGAGAGTATGGCTACACCTTC. This encodes CSVEDPREGGEYGYTF. V gene TRBV29-1 combines with J gene TRBJ1-2; possible D gene TRBD1, 6 bases. CDR3 length: 16 amino acids. CDR1 and CDR2 (germline): SQVTM, ANQGSEA. The ends were cut back, 0 bases at V and 5 bases at J, with 19 bases in the middle.

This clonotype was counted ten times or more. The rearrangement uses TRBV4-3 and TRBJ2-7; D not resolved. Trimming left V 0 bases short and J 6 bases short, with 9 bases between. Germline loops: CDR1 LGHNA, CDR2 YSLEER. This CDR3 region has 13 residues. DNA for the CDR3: TGCGCCAGCAGCCAAGATCTTCCGGGCGAGCAGTACTTC. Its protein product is CASSQDLPGEQYF.

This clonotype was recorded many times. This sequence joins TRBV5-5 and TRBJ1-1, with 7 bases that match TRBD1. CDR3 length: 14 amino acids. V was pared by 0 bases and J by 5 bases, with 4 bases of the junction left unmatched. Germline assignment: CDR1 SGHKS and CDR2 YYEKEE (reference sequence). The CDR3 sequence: CASSLGRGLTEAFF. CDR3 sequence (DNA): TGTGCCAGCAGCTTGGGCAGGGGGTTAACTGAAGCTTTCTTT.

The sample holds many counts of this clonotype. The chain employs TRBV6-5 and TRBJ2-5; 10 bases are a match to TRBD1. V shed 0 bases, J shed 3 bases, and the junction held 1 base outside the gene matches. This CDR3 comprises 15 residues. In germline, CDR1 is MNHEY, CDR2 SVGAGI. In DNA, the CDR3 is TGTGCCAGCAGTTACTCGGGACAGGGGAAAGAGACCCAGTACTTC. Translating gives CASSYSGQGKETQYF.

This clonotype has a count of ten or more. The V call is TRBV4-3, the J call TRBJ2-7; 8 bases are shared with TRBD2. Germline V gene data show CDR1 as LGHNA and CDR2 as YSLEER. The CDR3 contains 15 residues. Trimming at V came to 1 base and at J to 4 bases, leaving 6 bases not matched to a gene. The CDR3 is CASSQGLGGGYEQYF. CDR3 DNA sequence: TGCGCCAGCAGCCAAGGACTAGGCGGGGGGTACGAGCAGTACTTC.

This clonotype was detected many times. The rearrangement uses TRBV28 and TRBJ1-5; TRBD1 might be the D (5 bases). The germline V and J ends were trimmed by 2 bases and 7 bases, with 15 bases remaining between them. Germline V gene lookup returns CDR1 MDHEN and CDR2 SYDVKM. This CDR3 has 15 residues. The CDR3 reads CASSLSSGGGQPQHF. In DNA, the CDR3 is TGTGCCAGCAGTTTAAGTTCGGGTGGGGGGCAGCCCCAGCATTTT. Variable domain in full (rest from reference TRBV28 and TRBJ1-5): DVKVTQSSRYLVKRTGEKVFLECVQDMDHENMFWYRQDPGLGLRLIYFSYDVKMKEKGDIPEGYSVSREKKERFSLILESASTNQTSMYLCASSLSSGGGQPQHFGDGTRLSIL.

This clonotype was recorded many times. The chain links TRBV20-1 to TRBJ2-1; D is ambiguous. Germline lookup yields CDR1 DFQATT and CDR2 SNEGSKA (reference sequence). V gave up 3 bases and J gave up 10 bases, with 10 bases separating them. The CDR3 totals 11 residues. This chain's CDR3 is CSARSLGEQFF. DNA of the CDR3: TGCAGTGCTAGGAGCCTGGGCGAGCAGTTCTTC.

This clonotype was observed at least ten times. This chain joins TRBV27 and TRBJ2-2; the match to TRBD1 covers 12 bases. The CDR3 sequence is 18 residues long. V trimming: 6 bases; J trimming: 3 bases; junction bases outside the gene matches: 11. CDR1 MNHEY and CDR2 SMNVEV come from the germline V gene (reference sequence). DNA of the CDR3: TGTGCCAGCAGGCCCGGGACAGGGGGCCTCGGGGACACCGGGGAGCTGTTTTTT. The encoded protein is CASRPGTGGLGDTGELFF.

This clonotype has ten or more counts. CDR3 sequence reads: CSAREQAVEFRGYTF. CDR3 in DNA: TGCAGTGCTAGAGAGCAGGCCGTCGAGTTTAGGGGCTACACCTTC. This chain connects TRBV20-1 to TRBJ1-2; D gene unclear. Looked up from germline, CDR1 is DFQATT and CDR2 is SNEGSKA (reference sequence). The CDR3 totals 15 residues. V dropped 0 bases and J dropped 8 bases, with 19 bases sitting between them.

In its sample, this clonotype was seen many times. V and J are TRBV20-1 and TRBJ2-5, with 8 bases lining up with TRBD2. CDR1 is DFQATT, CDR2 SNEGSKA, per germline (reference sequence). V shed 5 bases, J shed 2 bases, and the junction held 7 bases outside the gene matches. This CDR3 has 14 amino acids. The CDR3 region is CSAETSARQETQYF. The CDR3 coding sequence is TGCAGTGCTGAGACTAGCGCTCGACAAGAGACCCAGTACTTC.

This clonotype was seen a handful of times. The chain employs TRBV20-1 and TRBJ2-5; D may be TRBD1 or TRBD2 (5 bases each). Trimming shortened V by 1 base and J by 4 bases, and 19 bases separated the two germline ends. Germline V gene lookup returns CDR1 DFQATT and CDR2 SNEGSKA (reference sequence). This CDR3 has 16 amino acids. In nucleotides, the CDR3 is TGCAGTGCTAGAGTTCTAGAAACCGGGACCATAGAGACCCAGTACTTC. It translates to CSARVLETGTIETQYF.

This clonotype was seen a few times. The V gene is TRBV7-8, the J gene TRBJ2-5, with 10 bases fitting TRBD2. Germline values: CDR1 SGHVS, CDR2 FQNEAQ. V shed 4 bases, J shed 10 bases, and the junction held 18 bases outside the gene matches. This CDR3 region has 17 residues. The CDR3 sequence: CASSSQSGSGTSASQYF. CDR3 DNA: TGTGCCAGCAGCTCACAAAGTGGATCCGGGACTAGCGCCAGCCAGTACTTC.

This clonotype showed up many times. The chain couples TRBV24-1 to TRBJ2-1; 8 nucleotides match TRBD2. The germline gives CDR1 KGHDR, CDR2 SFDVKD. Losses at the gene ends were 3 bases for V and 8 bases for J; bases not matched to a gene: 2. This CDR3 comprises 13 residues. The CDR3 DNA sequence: TGTGCCACCAGTGATCCGCGGGGGGATGAGCAGTTCTTC. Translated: CATSDPRGDEQFF.

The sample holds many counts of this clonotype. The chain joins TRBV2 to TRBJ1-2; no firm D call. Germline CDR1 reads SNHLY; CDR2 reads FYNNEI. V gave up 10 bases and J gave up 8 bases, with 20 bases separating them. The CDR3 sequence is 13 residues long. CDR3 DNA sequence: TGTGCCAACCGGGATTCTCTTATTCAGGGCTACACCTTC. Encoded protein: CANRDSLIQGYTF. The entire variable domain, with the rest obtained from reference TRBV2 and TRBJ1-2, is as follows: EPEVTQTPSHQVTQMGQEVILRCVPISNHLYFYWYRQILGQKVEFLVSFYNNEISEKSEIFDDQFSVERPDGSNFTLKIRSTKLEDSAMYFCANRDSLIQGYTFGSGTRLTVV.

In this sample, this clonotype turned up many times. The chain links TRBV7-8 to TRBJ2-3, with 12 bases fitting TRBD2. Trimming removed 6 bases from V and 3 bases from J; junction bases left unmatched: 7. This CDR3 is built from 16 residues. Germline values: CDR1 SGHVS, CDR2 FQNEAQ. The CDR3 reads CASSQTSGSGTDTQYF. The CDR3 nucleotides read TGTGCCAGCAGTCAGACTAGCGGGAGTGGGACAGATACGCAGTATTTT.

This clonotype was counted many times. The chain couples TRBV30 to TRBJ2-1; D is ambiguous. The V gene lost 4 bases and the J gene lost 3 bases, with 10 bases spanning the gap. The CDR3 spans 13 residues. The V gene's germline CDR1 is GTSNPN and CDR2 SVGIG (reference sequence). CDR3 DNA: TGTGCCTGGACTGGGCGGTACTACAATGAGCAGTTCTTC. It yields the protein CAWTGRYYNEQFF.

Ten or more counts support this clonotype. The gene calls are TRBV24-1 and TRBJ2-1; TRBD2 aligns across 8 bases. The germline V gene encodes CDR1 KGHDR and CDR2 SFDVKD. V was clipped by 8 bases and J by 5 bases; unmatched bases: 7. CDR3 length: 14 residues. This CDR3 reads CATMGSGANNEQFF. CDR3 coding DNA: TGTGCCACCATGGGTAGCGGGGCTAACAATGAGCAGTTCTTC.

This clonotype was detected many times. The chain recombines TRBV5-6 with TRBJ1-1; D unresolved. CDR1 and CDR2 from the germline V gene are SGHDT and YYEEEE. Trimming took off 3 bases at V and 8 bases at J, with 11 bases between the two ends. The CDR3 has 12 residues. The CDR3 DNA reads TGTGCCAGCAGCTCGAGTCGCATCGAAGCTTTCTTT. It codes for CASSSSRIEAFF.

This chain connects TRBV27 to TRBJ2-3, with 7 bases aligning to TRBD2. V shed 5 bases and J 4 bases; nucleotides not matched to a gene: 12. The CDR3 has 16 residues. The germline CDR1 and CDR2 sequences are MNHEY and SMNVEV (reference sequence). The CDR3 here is CASSRVAGRGADTQYF. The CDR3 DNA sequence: TGTGCCAGCAGTCGGGTAGCGGGCCGGGGGGCAGATACGCAGTATTTT.

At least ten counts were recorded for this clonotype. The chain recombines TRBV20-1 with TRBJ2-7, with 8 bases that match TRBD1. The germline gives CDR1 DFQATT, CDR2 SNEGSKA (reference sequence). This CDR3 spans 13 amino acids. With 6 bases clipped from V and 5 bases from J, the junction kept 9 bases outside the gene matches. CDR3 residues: CSAPRTGRNEQYF. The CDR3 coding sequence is TGCAGTGCCCCCCGGACAGGGCGGAACGAGCAGTACTTC.

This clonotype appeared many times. The chain's CDR3 is CASSFGGENEQYF. CDR3 sequence (DNA): TGTGCCAGCAGTTTTGGGGGAGAGAACGAGCAGTACTTC. The chain recombines TRBV28 with TRBJ2-7; D might be TRBD1 or TRBD2, each matching 5 bases. The V gene's germline CDR1 is MDHEN and CDR2 SYDVKM. The CDR3 runs to 13 residues. Deletions cut 3 bases from V and 5 bases from J, with 11 bases between.

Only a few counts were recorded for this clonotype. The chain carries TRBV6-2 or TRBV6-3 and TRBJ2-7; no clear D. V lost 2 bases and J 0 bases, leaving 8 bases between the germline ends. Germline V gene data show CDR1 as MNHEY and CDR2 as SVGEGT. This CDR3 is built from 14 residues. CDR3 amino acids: CASSYRRVSYEQYF. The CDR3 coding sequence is TGTGCCAGCAGTTACCGTCGCGTCTCCTACGAGCAGTACTTC.

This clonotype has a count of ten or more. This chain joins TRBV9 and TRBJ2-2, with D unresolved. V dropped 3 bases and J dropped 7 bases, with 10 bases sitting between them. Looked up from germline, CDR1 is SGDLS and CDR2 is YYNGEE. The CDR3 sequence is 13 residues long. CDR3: CASSAQISGELFF. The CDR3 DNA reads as TGTGCCAGCAGCGCCCAAATCAGCGGGGAGCTGTTTTTT.